This T cell receptor beta chain was found in a study of T cells in women clearing cervical HPV infection. Concerning this clone: Its antigen is as yet unknown. The CDR3 end is not reached by the read, which stops 3 residues before it; the germline J gene fills it in.

This CDR3 comprises 15 residues. Germline V gene data show CDR1 as SGHTA and CDR2 as FQGNSA. The ends lost 2 bases at V and 5 bases at J; junction bases unmatched: 5. Libraries were prepared by immunoSEQ multiplex PCR; TCRdb keeps only in-frame clonotypes and omits some of them. The sample table sets out 31,000 or so clones. Findings and limits, study-wide: Cases carried less TRBV6-7 than controls: roughly 0.11% versus 0.16%. CIN3+ cases had significantly higher TCR richness than controls; evenness did not differ. Unknown T-cell numbers per sample may underlie the richness differences.

The material sequenced was blood buffy coat. The clonotype comes from a woman aged 18 to 75 with a cervical HPV16 infection that either progressed to CIN3+ or cleared (not recorded which). The chain carries TRBV7-2 and TRBJ2-5; 10 nucleotides agree with TRBD2. The CDR3 sequence is CASSLSSGSWETQYF. The part of the CDR3 DNA that was read is TGTGCCAGCAGCTTATCTAGCGGGAGTTGGGAGACC.